The 7 T cell receptor beta chains in this list originate from one sample, sequenced in a study of blood T cell repertoires in COVID-19. The assay was immunoSEQ multiplex PCR, and TCRdb's table has in-frame clones only and misses some. Here the sample spans 280,000 or so clones, 65% to 90% being singletons. The material sequenced was peripheral blood. All receptors come from a human donor in a cohort sampled during active COVID-19.

The rearrangement joins TRBV7-2 to TRBJ2-7; TRBD2 is a possible D gene (6 bases). V lost 1 base and J lost 4, with 14 bases in between. Germline loops: CDR1 SGHTA, CDR2 FQGNSA. The CDR3 totals 15 residues. This CDR3 reads CASSLEAGPTYEQYF. CDR3 DNA sequence: TGTGCCAGCAGCTTAGAGGCGGGACCTACGTACGAGCAGTACTTC.

The chain uses TRBV5-1 and TRBJ1-2; 8 bases fit TRBD1. The germline V gene has CDR1 SGHRS and CDR2 YFSETQ. The CDR3 sequence is 14 residues long. Germline trimming cut 0 bases from V and 6 bases from J; bases unmatched to any gene: 4. The DNA for the CDR3 is TGCGCCAGCAGCTTGGGCCAGGACAGGGATGGCTACACCTTC. It codes for CASSLGQDRDGYTF.

The sample holds one count of this clone. The chain is built from TRBV14 and TRBJ2-1, with no clear D. Germline CDR1 reads SGHDN; CDR2 reads FVKESK. The CDR3 consists of 15 residues. V dropped 3 bases and J dropped 3 bases, with 12 bases sitting between them. The DNA of the CDR3 is TGTGCCAGCAGCCACGAGCGATCCCTCTACAATGAGCAGTTCTTC. Protein product: CASSHERSLYNEQFF.

The chain couples TRBV19 to TRBJ1-3; 8 bases agree with TRBD1. The V and J ends lost 4 bases and 4 bases, in that order; junction bases with no gene match: 15. Germline V gene data show CDR1 as LNHDA and CDR2 as SQIVND (reference sequence). The CDR3 is 18 amino acids. CDR3 sequence (DNA): TGTGCCAGTAGTACCTCACCCTGGCGGACAGGGAGAGGAAACACCATATATTTT. It specifies CASSTSPWRTGRGNTIYF.

Remarks on this clone: A read error may explain this, as a much larger clone is one base away. The rearrangement links TRBV6-5 to TRBJ1-2, with 7 bases matching TRBD1. Trimming at V came to 6 bases and at J to 5 bases, leaving 6 bases not matched to a gene. The CDR3 runs 13 residues. In germline, CDR1 is MNHEY, CDR2 SVGAGI. The DNA for the CDR3 is TGTGCCAGCAGCCAAGGACAGGTTTATGGCTACACCTTC. Translated, it gives CASSQGQVYGYTF.

The chain uses TRBV2 and TRBJ2-2, with 9 bases aligning to TRBD1. Germline V gene lookup returns CDR1 SNHLY and CDR2 FYNNEI. The V segment lost 4 bases and the J segment 6 bases; nucleotides outside the gene matches: 6. The CDR3 is 15 residues long. Written as DNA, the CDR3 is TGTGCCAGCAGTGCCGGGACAGGGAGGGCCGGGGAGCTGTTTTTT. It translates to CASSAGTGRAGELFF.

A single count supports this clone. The chain uses TRBV25-1 and TRBJ2-7; 9 bases fit TRBD2. The CDR3 length is 17 residues. The junction had 11 bases not matched to a gene; V was cut back by 4 bases and J by 1 base. CDR1 is MGHDK, CDR2 SYGVNS, per germline. This chain's CDR3 is CASSAPPGLAGSYEQYF. The CDR3, as DNA: TGTGCCAGCAGTGCCCCCCCGGGACTAGCCGGTTCCTACGAGCAGTACTTC.